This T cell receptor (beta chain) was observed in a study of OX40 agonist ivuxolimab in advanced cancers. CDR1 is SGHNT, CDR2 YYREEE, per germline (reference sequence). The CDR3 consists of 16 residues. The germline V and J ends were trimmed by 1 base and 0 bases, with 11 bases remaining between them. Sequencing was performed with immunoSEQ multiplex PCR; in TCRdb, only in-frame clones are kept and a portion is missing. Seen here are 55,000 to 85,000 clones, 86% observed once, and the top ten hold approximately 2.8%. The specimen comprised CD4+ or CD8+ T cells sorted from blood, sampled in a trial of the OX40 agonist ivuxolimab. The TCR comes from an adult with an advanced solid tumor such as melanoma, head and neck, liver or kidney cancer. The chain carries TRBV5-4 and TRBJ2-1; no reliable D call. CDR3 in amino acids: CASSLSVSSSYNEQFF. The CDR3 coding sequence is TGTGCCAGCAGCTTGTCCGTCTCGAGCTCCTACAATGAGCAGTTCTTC.